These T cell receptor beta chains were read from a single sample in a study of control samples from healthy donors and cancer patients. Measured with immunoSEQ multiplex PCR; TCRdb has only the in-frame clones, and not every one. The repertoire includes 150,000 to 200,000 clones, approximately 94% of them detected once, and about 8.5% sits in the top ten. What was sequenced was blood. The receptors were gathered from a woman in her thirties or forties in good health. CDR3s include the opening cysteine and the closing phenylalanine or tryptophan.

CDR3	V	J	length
CASSMVSTGELFF	TRBV19	TRBJ2-2	13
CASSLGQGVVGNTIYF	TRBV7-2	TRBJ1-3	16
CASSSRDRVTGELFF	TRBV7-9	TRBJ2-2	15
CASSLGPVIAIDTQYF	TRBV7-9	TRBJ2-3	16
CASSRFNTGELFF	TRBV6-2/TRBV6-3	TRBJ2-2	13
CASSLYSPSSNQPQHF	TRBV5-4	TRBJ1-5	16
CASRPLKGAAFF	TRBV5-6	TRBJ1-1	12
CASSLGRDQPQHF	TRBV18	TRBJ1-5	13
CASRPGGSNQPQHF	TRBV19	TRBJ1-5	14
CASSTSATQFSPLHF	TRBV7-2	TRBJ1-6	15
CASSLPRGLDTGELFF	TRBV5-6	TRBJ2-2	16
CASSQDTGYYGYTF	TRBV3-1/TRBV3-2	TRBJ1-2	14
CASSLTPRGRGDWGSEKLFF	TRBV27	TRBJ1-4	20
CASSPPNEKLFF	TRBV6-2/TRBV6-3	TRBJ1-4	12
CASSPPGSRNTEAFF	TRBV11-2	TRBJ1-1	15
CASSFDPTKSYNEQFF	TRBV27	TRBJ2-1	16
CAWGAGRAGSSYEQYF	TRBV30	TRBJ2-7	16
CASSPTWPGGETQYF	TRBV7-3	TRBJ2-5	15
CASSLAGVTQYF	TRBV7-2	TRBJ2-5	12
CASSRNQDNQPQHF	TRBV6-2/TRBV6-3	TRBJ1-5	14
CASGRTGVYEQYF	TRBV6-5	TRBJ2-7	13
CASDRTDRRGTEAFF	TRBV12-5	TRBJ1-1	15
CASSQDRAGLAKNIQYF	TRBV3-1/TRBV3-2	TRBJ2-4	17
CASSLRAGGTNYGYTF	TRBV19	TRBJ1-2	16
CATGNRGYYEQYF	TRBV15	TRBJ2-7	13
CASSPKGQSSYGYTF	TRBV13	TRBJ1-2	15
CAISEPRGGSFTYEQYF	TRBV10-3	TRBJ2-7	17
CASSEVGAGYGYTF	TRBV2	TRBJ1-2	14
CASSQTGDYGYTF	TRBV4-3	TRBJ1-2	13
CASRRGENQPQHF	TRBV5-1	TRBJ1-5	13
CASSPRGGGPEAFF	TRBV9	TRBJ1-1	14
CASSYSMGQANSGQYF	TRBV6-5	TRBJ2-7	16
CASSLQGVNQPQHF	TRBV2	TRBJ1-5	14
CSVGGQGNQPQHF	TRBV29-1	TRBJ1-5	13
CASSLGGLAGPSKNIQYF	TRBV5-1	TRBJ2-4	18
CASSRSLANQPQHF	TRBV3-1/TRBV3-2	TRBJ1-5	14
CSASGGREWTEAFF	TRBV20-1	TRBJ1-1	14
CSASGSKETQYF	TRBV20-1	TRBJ2-5	12
CASSQGWGYTDTQYF	TRBV14	TRBJ2-3	15
CASGEILKRGNDGYTF	TRBV12-5	TRBJ1-2	16
CASSRPGGTEAFF	TRBV6-5	TRBJ1-1	13
CASSYGTGILSYGYTF	TRBV6-5	TRBJ1-2	16
CASSFLGQGARDEQFF	TRBV5-5	TRBJ2-1	16
CASSLGDLQETQYF	TRBV5-1	TRBJ2-5	14